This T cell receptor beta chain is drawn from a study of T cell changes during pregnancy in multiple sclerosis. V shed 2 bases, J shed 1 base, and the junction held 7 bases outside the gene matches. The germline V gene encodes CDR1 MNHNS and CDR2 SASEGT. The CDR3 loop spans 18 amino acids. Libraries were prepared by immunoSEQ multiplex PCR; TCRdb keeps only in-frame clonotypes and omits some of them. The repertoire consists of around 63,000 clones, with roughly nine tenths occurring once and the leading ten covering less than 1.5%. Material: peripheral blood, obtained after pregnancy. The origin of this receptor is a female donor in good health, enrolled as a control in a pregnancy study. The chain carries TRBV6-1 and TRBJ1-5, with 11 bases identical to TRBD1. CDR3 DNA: TGTGCCAGCAGTGAATACCGCGGGACAGGGGGGAGCAATCAGCCCCAGCATTTT. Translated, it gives CASSEYRGTGGSNQPQHF.